This T cell receptor beta chain was observed in a study of T-cell reconstitution after alpha-beta-depleted transplantation in children (dated by TCRdb to about 2016). Regarding the study in general: Using TCR repertoire profiling, the study quantitatively followed how T-cell immune reconstitution unfolded in children after TCRalphabeta/CD19-depleted allogeneic hematopoietic cell transplantation. What the work shows at the level of the full study, not this receptor alone: In some patients, the high TCRbeta diversity seen at day 60 was put down to recipient T cells and intrathymic progenitors that had survived conditioning. The apparently early recovery of alphabetaT-cell counts about two months after transplant reportedly depended on only several hundred rapidly expanded clones that came from non-depleted graft cells. The frequencies of hyperexpanded clones fell over the following months, and after one year, T-cell counts and TCRbeta diversity were mostly attributed to newly produced T cells.

Library preparation employed PCR. TCRdb records Illumina HiSeq 2500 as the sequencer. TCR libraries were prepared with molecular barcoding, using unique molecular identifiers to normalize TCRbeta repertoire quantification. Using fastp at Q25 and MiXCR, TCRdb reprocessed the public reads and kept productive beta chains. Duplicate CDR3 protein sequences are folded into a single record with the most common DNA and genes. This sample lists a few hundred thousand distinct CDR3 sequences; under 30% were detected once. Clones ranked in the top ten supply 4% to 6% of the sample. Measured from the cysteine to the phenylalanine, the CDR3 is 15 residues long. The read is trimmed to its CDR3 DNA, 45 bases read in frame from base 1. In light of the paper, this sample's treatment or condition label describes: allogeneic hematopoietic cell transplantation with graft depleted of TCRalphabeta T cells and CD19 B cells. The children who served as transplant recipients had been given grafts of TCRalphabeta/CD19-depleted allogeneic hematopoietic cells.

A note on this clonotype: What antigen it recognizes has not been identified. No clone much larger than this one lies a single base away; base qualities are absent.

The chain is encoded by TRBV21-1 joined to TRBJ2-3; the table's TRBD1 call for D was not verified on the DNA. TRBV21-1 is a recognized pseudogene. Specimen: PBMCs, mostly from graft donor cells, collected 360 days after TCRalphabeta/CD19-depleted stem cell transplant. The sequence was collected from a female patient aged 2-10 years who had a stem cell transplant for congenital amegakaryocytic thrombocytopenia, so the T cells may come from the graft donor. The CDR3 sequence is CASSKGGDSTDTQYF. In nucleotide form, the sequence is TGTGCCAGCAGCAAAGGGGGGGATAGCACAGATACGCAGTATTTT.